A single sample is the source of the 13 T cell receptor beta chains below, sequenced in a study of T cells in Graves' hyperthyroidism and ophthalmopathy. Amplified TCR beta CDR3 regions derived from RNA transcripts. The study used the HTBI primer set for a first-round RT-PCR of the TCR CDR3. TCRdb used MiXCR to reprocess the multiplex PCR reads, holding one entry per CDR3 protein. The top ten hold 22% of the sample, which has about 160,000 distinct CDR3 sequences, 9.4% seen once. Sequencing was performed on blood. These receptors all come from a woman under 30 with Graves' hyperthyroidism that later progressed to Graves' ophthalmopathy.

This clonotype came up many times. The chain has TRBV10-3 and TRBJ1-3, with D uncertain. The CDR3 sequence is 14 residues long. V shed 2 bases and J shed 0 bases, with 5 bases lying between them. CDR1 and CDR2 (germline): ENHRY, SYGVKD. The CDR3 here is CAISEGSSGNTIYF. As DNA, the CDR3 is TGTGCCATCAGTGAGGGCAGCTCTGGAAACACCATATATTTT.

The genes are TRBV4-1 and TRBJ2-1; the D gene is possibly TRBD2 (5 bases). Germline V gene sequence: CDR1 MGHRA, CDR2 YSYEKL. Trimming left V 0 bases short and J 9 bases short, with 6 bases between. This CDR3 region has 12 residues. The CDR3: CASSQESGEQFF. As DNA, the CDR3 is TGCGCCAGCAGCCAAGAGAGCGGTGAGCAGTTCTTC.

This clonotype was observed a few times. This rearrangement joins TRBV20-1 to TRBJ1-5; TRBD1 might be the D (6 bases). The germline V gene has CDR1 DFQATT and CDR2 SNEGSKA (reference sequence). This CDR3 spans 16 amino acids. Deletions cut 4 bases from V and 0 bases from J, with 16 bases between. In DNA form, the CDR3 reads TGCAGTGCTACCCGGGCGGGGGCCATTAGCAATCAGCCCCAGCATTTT. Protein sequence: CSATRAGAISNQPQHF.

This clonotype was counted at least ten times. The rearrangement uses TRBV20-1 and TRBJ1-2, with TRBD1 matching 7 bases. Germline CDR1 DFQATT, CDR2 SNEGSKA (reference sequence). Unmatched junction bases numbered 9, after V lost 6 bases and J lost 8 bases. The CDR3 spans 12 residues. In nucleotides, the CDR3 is TGCAGTGCGCAAACAGGGGCTTGGGGCTACACCTTC. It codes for CSAQTGAWGYTF.

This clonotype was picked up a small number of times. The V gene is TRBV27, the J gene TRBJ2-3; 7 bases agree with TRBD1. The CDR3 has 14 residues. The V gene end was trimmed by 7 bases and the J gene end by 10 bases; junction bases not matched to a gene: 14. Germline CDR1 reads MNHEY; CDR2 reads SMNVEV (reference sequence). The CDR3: CASTRGLAEGAQYF. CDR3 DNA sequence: TGTGCCAGCACGAGGGGGCTAGCTGAGGGTGCGCAGTATTTT.

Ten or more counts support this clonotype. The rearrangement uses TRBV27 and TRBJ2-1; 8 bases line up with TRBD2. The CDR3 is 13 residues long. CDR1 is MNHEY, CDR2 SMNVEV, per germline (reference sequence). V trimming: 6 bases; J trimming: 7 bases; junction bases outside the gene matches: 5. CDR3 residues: CASSGGALNEQFF. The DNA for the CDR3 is TGTGCCAGCAGCGGGGGGGCGCTTAATGAGCAGTTCTTC.

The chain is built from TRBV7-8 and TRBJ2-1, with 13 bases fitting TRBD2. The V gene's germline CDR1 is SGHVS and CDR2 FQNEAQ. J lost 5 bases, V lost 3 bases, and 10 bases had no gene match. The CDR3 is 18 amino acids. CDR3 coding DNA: TGTGCCAGCAGCTTGGAGTTGGGACTAGCGGGAACAAACAATGAGCAGTTCTTC. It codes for CASSLELGLAGTNNEQFF.

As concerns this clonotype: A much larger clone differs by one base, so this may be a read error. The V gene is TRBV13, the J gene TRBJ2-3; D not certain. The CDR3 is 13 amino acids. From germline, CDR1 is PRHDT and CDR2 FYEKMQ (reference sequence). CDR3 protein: CAGSPPRTDTQYF. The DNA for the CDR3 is TGTGCCGGCAGCCCCCCTCGAACAGATACGCAGTATTTT.

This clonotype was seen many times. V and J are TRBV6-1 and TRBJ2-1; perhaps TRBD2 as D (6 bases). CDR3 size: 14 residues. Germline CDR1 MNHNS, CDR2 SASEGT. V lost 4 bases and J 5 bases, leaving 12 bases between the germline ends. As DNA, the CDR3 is TGTGCCAGCAGTGTTCGGTGGGAGGACAATGAGCAGTTCTTC. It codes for CASSVRWEDNEQFF.

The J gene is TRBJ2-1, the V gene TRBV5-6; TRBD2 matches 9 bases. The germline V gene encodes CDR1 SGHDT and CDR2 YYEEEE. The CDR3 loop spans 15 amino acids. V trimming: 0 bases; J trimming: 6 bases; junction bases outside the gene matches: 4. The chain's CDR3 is CASSLGLAGPNEQFF. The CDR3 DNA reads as TGTGCCAGCAGCTTGGGTCTAGCGGGACCCAATGAGCAGTTCTTC.

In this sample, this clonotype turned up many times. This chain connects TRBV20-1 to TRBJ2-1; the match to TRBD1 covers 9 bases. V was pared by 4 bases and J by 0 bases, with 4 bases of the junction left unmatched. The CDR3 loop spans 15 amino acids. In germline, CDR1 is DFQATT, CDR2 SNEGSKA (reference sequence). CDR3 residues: CSANDRGNSYNEQFF. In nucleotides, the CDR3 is TGCAGTGCTAACGACAGGGGGAACTCCTACAATGAGCAGTTCTTC.

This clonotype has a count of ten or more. CDR3 coding DNA: TGTGCCAGCAGCTCCACTCGGGATACGCAGTATTTT. The encoded protein is CASSSTRDTQYF. V usage is TRBV3-1 and J usage is TRBJ2-3; D is uncertain. There are 12 residues in the CDR3. Germline V gives CDR1 LGHDT, CDR2 YNNKEL (reference sequence). V shed 5 bases and J shed 6 bases, with 9 bases lying between them.

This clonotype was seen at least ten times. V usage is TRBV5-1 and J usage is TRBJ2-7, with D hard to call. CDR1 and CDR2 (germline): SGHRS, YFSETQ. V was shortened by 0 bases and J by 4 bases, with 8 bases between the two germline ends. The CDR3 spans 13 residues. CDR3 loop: CASSLGRNYEQYF. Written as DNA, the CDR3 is TGCGCCAGCAGCTTGGGCAGAAATTACGAGCAGTACTTC.